A single sample is the source of the 30 T cell receptor beta chains below, sequenced in a study of shared clonotypes between healthy human individuals. Generated by immunoSEQ multiplex PCR, the TCRdb table keeps only in-frame clones and is missing some. The data hold around 1 million clones, with 70% to 85% observed a single time. The sample comprised memory CD4+ T cells sorted from blood. The subset: CD45RA-negative fraction. Receptor source: a man in his late teens or twenties in good health.

The V and J genes are TRBV20-1 and TRBJ2-5; no reliable D call. Trimming pared 4 bases from V and 3 bases from J, leaving 6 bases between. The CDR3 contains 11 residues. Looked up from germline, CDR1 is DFQATT and CDR2 is SNEGSKA (reference sequence). The CDR3 protein is CSANQKETQYF. The CDR3 region has the DNA TGCAGTGCTAATCAAAAAGAGACCCAGTACTTC.

The J gene is TRBJ2-2, the V gene TRBV19, with D maybe TRBD2 (6 bases). The CDR3 length is 15 residues. The V end lost 0 bases, the J end lost 4 bases, and 9 bases lay between the germline ends. Germline loops: CDR1 LNHDA, CDR2 SQIVND (reference sequence). Here the CDR3 reads CASSIDREFTGELFF. CDR3 in DNA: TGTGCCAGTAGTATAGACCGGGAGTTCACCGGGGAGCTGTTTTTT.

The genes are TRBV5-6 and TRBJ1-1; D gene uncertain. This CDR3 is built from 13 residues. Germline V gene lookup returns CDR1 SGHDT and CDR2 YYEEEE. V was cut by 2 bases and J by 3 bases, with 8 bases left in between. CDR3 sequence: CASSFGGYTEAFF. CDR3 in DNA: TGTGCCAGCAGCTTCGGTGGCTACACTGAAGCTTTCTTT.

This rearrangement joins TRBV2 to TRBJ1-2; 7 bases agree with TRBD1. Unmatched junction bases numbered 6, after V lost 4 bases and J lost 7 bases. The germline gives CDR1 SNHLY, CDR2 FYNNEI. The CDR3 has 13 amino acids. The CDR3 coding sequence is TGTGCCAGCAGTGGAGAACAGGGGTCTGGCTACACCTTC. This translates into CASSGEQGSGYTF. Complete variable domain (other parts from reference TRBV2 and TRBJ1-2): EPEVTQTPSHQVTQMGQEVILRCVPISNHLYFYWYRQILGQKVEFLVSFYNNEISEKSEIFDDQFSVERPDGSNFTLKIRSTKLEDSAMYFCASSGEQGSGYTFGSGTRLTVV.

This chain links TRBV11-3 with TRBJ2-3, with TRBD1 matching 7 bases. The length of the CDR3 is 14 residues. Germline assignment: CDR1 SGHNT and CDR2 YENEEA. Germline trimming cut 2 bases from V and 6 bases from J; bases unmatched to any gene: 5. The CDR3 loop is CASSLQGVMDTQYF. DNA of the CDR3: TGTGCCAGCAGCTTACAGGGGGTAATGGATACGCAGTATTTT.

This clone appeared once. This chain joins TRBV28 and TRBJ2-5; no reliable D call. Trimming took off 1 base at V and 0 bases at J, with 12 bases between the two ends. This CDR3 has 16 amino acids. Germline V gene sequence: CDR1 MDHEN, CDR2 SYDVKM. The CDR3 loop reads CASSLLAAQYQETQYF. CDR3 coding DNA: TGTGCCAGCAGTTTATTGGCAGCCCAGTACCAAGAGACCCAGTACTTC.

A word on this clone: This same CDR3 is encoded by further DNA sequences in the sample. The chain couples TRBV7-9 to TRBJ2-3; 8 bases align to TRBD1. Trimming cost V 3 bases and J 6 bases; bases outside gene matches: 5. This CDR3 region has 14 residues. Germline V gives CDR1 SEHNR, CDR2 FQNEAQ (reference sequence). CDR3 residues: CASSLDRETDTQYF. DNA of the CDR3: TGTGCCAGCAGCTTGGACAGGGAGACCGATACGCAGTATTTT.

This clone was seen once. This chain connects TRBV7-9 to TRBJ2-7; D not certain. From germline, CDR1 is SEHNR and CDR2 FQNEAQ (reference sequence). V was shortened by 1 base and J by 6 bases, with 13 bases between the two germline ends. The CDR3 covers 14 residues. The CDR3 sequence: CASSLDDIGGEQYF. Here the CDR3 DNA reads TGTGCCAGCAGCTTAGACGATATTGGCGGCGAGCAGTACTTC.

Comments on this clone: The sample contains more than one DNA sequence encoding this CDR3. The V and J genes are TRBV18 and TRBJ1-5, with TRBD1 matching 8 bases. The CDR3 loop spans 14 amino acids. J lost 2 bases, V lost 3 bases, and 0 bases had no gene match. CDR1 is KGHSH, CDR2 LQKENI, per germline. The CDR3 here is CASSPTGGNQPQHF. The CDR3 bases are TGTGCCAGCTCACCGACAGGGGGCAATCAGCCCCAGCATTTT.

The table lists this clone with a few counts. The rearrangement joins TRBV27 to TRBJ2-7; possible D gene TRBD2, 6 bases. Germline lookup yields CDR1 MNHEY and CDR2 SMNVEV (reference sequence). The CDR3 sequence is 14 residues long. Between the trimmed V and J ends, which lost 8 bases and 3 bases, there was a span of 17 bases. CDR3 loop: CASGTGTLLYEQYF. For the CDR3, the DNA is TGTGCCAGCGGAACCGGGACTTTACTCTACGAGCAGTACTTC.

This rearrangement joins TRBV29-1 to TRBJ2-7; D might be TRBD1 or TRBD2, each matching 5 bases. V lost 0 bases and J lost 4, with 16 bases in between. This CDR3 region has 15 residues. Germline CDR1 is SQVTM and CDR2 is ANQGSEA. CDR3 sequence (DNA): TGCAGCGTTGAAGATCTGGCAGATGGGACGTACGAGCAGTACTTC. Translation: CSVEDLADGTYEQYF.

The chain uses TRBV4-1 and TRBJ2-3, with 13 positions matching TRBD2. The CDR3 sequence is 16 residues long. CDR1 and CDR2 (germline): MGHRA, YSYEKL. The J segment lost 1 base and the V segment lost 4 bases, leaving 2 bases of the junction unmatched. For the CDR3, the DNA is TGCGCCAGCAGCCTCGGACTAGCGGGAGGCACAGATACGCAGTATTTT. As protein: CASSLGLAGGTDTQYF.

The chain joins TRBV5-4 to TRBJ1-1, with D perhaps TRBD1 (6 bases). The V end lost 4 bases, the J end lost 4 bases, and 14 bases lay between the germline ends. Germline V gene sequence: CDR1 SGHNT, CDR2 YYREEE (reference sequence). This CDR3 spans 14 amino acids. The CDR3 loop is CASSPWGDTTEAFF. The DNA for the CDR3 is TGTGCCAGCAGCCCCTGGGGGGACACCACTGAAGCTTTCTTT. The complete variable domain, with remaining parts taken from reference TRBV5-4 and TRBJ1-1, reads ETGVTQSPTHLIKTRGQQVTLRCSSQSGHNTVSWYQQALGQGPQFIFQYYREEENGRGNFPPRFSGLQFPNYSSELNVNALELDDSALYLCASSPWGDTTEAFFGQGTRLTVV.

The chain recombines TRBV5-5 with TRBJ2-3; TRBD2 matches 8 bases. V was clipped by 1 base and J by 0 bases; unmatched bases: 4. The length of the CDR3 is 16 residues. Per the germline V gene, CDR1 is SGHKS and CDR2 is YYEKEE (reference sequence). The CDR3 sequence is CASSLSASGSTDTQYF. CDR3 coding DNA: TGTGCCAGCAGCTTGTCGGCTAGCGGGAGCACAGATACGCAGTATTTT.

As for this clone: The same CDR3 can be traced to other DNA sequences in this sample. The V and J genes are TRBV20-1 and TRBJ2-5; D is unclear. CDR3 length: 11 amino acids. Germline V gene data show CDR1 as DFQATT and CDR2 as SNEGSKA (reference sequence). V was clipped by 3 bases and J by 9 bases, with 11 bases between them. DNA of the CDR3: TGCAGTGCTAGGTGGGGTGCCCCCCAGTACTTC. Its translation: CSARWGAPQYF.

The rearrangement links TRBV2 to TRBJ2-1, with D possibly TRBD2 on 6 matching bases. Between the trimmed V and J ends, which lost 6 bases and 4 bases, there was a span of 16 bases. The CDR3 spans 15 residues. Germline CDR1 is SNHLY and CDR2 is FYNNEI. CDR3 DNA: TGTGCCAGCAGGCGGAGGGCAGGGAGGTACAATGAGCAGTTCTTC. This codes for CASRRRAGRYNEQFF.

The chain combines TRBV9 with TRBJ1-3; 7 nucleotides agree with TRBD1. The CDR3 spans 16 residues. Germline V gives CDR1 SGDLS, CDR2 YYNGEE. J was trimmed by 3 bases and V by 0 bases; bases with no gene match: 6. The CDR3 DNA reads as TGTGCCAGCAGCGTAGGTTCGGGGGACAGTGGAAACACCATATATTTT. It yields the protein CASSVGSGDSGNTIYF. Full variable domain (rest looked up from reference TRBV9 and TRBJ1-3): DSGVTQTPKHLITATGQRVTLRCSPRSGDLSVYWYQQSLDQGLQFLIQYYNGEERAKGNILERFSAQQFPDLHSELNLSSLELGDSALYFCASSVGSGDSGNTIYFGEGSWLTVV.

V usage is TRBV20-1 and J usage is TRBJ1-2, with D unresolved. Germline V gene sequence: CDR1 DFQATT, CDR2 SNEGSKA (reference sequence). Trimming shortened V by 4 bases and J by 2 bases, and 5 bases separated the two germline ends. The CDR3 consists of 11 residues. The CDR3: CSATRNYGYTF. The DNA of the CDR3 is TGCAGTGCTACTCGGAACTATGGCTACACCTTC.

The CDR3 region has the DNA TGTGCCAGCAGCGTAGTACCTCTGAGCACAGATACGCAGTATTTT. Protein sequence: CASSVVPLSTDTQYF. The chain is built from TRBV9 and TRBJ2-3; no definite D call. Trimming left V 0 bases short and J 0 bases short, with 8 bases between. CDR3 length: 15 residues. Germline loops: CDR1 SGDLS, CDR2 YYNGEE.

The chain employs TRBV9 and TRBJ2-1, with 11 bases that match TRBD2. This CDR3 region has 15 residues. Germline assignment: CDR1 SGDLS and CDR2 YYNGEE. V was pared by 2 bases and J by 6 bases, with 4 bases of the junction left unmatched. The CDR3 is CASSVIAGGFNEQFF. CDR3 nucleotide sequence: TGTGCCAGCAGCGTCATAGCGGGAGGGTTCAATGAGCAGTTCTTC.

This clone was seen a few times. Here the CDR3 reads CATSRPGQGYEQYF. CDR3 coding DNA: TGTGCCACCAGCAGACCGGGACAGGGCTACGAGCAGTACTTC. The chain combines TRBV15 with TRBJ2-7, with TRBD1 matching 9 bases. Germline trimming cut 2 bases from V and 3 bases from J; bases unmatched to any gene: 2. The CDR3 is 14 amino acids. Germline V gives CDR1 LNHNV, CDR2 YYDKDF (reference sequence).

This rearrangement joins TRBV30 to TRBJ1-6; no clear D. Trimming removed 3 bases at V and 9 bases at J, with 9 bases between. The CDR3 is 12 residues long. The germline CDR1 and CDR2 sequences are GTSNPN and SVGIG (reference sequence). CDR3 sequence reads: CAWSAMSSPLHF. The DNA of the CDR3 is TGTGCCTGGAGCGCGATGAGTTCACCCCTCCACTTT.

The gene calls are TRBV2 and TRBJ1-6; weak D call: TRBD1 (5 bases). CDR1 SNHLY and CDR2 FYNNEI come from the germline V gene. The CDR3 length is 15 residues. V was trimmed by 0 bases and J by 9 bases, leaving 12 bases between them. CDR3 sequence: CASSEAGGGGSPLHF. The DNA of the CDR3 is TGTGCCAGCAGTGAAGCCGGGGGAGGAGGTTCACCCCTCCACTTT. The variable domain in full, with the rest retrieved from reference TRBV2 and TRBJ1-6, is EPEVTQTPSHQVTQMGQEVILRCVPISNHLYFYWYRQILGQKVEFLVSFYNNEISEKSEIFDDQFSVERPDGSNFTLKIRSTKLEDSAMYFCASSEAGGGGSPLHFGNGTRLTVT.

The chain carries TRBV5-4 and TRBJ1-4, with 8 bases identical to TRBD1. Trimming took 0 bases from V and 7 from J; bases not matched to a gene: 8. The CDR3 spans 16 residues. Germline V gene sequence: CDR1 SGHNT, CDR2 YYREEE (reference sequence). CDR3 DNA: TGTGCCAGCAGCTTGGGACAGGGGAAGAAGCGTGAAAAACTGTTTTTT. It codes for CASSLGQGKKREKLFF. Complete variable domain (other parts from reference TRBV5-4 and TRBJ1-4): ETGVTQSPTHLIKTRGQQVTLRCSSQSGHNTVSWYQQALGQGPQFIFQYYREEENGRGNFPPRFSGLQFPNYSSELNVNALELDDSALYLCASSLGQGKKREKLFFGSGTQLSVL.

This clone is a singleton in its sample. The rearrangement uses TRBV30 and TRBJ2-3; 7 bases are a match to TRBD2. After removal of 7 bases from V and 1 base from J, the junction contained 8 bases not matched to a gene. The CDR3 runs 14 residues. Germline CDR1 reads GTSNPN; CDR2 reads SVGIG (reference sequence). This CDR3 reads CAFSTSGGTDTQYF. The CDR3 bases are TGTGCCTTCTCGACAAGCGGGGGCACAGATACGCAGTATTTT. Full variable domain (rest looked up from reference TRBV30 and TRBJ2-3): SQTIHQWPATLVQPVGSPLSLECTVEGTSNPNLYWYRQAAGRGLQLLFYSVGIGQISSEVPQNLSASRPQDRQFILSSKKLLLSDSGFYLCAFSTSGGTDTQYFGPGTRLTVL.

There are a few counts of this clone. V usage is TRBV7-2 and J usage is TRBJ2-3; the match to TRBD2 covers 8 bases. The CDR3 has 17 residues. V lost 3 bases to trimming and J lost 2 bases; unmatched junction nucleotides: 10. The germline CDR1 and CDR2 sequences are SGHTA and FQGNSA. For the CDR3, the DNA is TGTGCCAGCAGCTTCCGGTGGAGCGGGAGAGTCACAGATACGCAGTATTTT. Protein: CASSFRWSGRVTDTQYF.

The chain links TRBV29-1 to TRBJ1-2; TRBD1 matches 8 bases. The CDR3 runs to 12 residues. J lost 7 bases, V lost 3 bases, and 4 bases had no gene match. Germline CDR1 and CDR2: SQVTM and ANQGSEA. The CDR3 nucleotides read TGCAGCGTTGAGTCAGGGGGCGTTGGCTACACCTTC. Translating gives CSVESGGVGYTF.

This clone turned up a few times. This chain connects TRBV4-1 to TRBJ2-1, with 7 bases aligning to TRBD2. The CDR3 is 16 residues long. Germline CDR1 and CDR2: MGHRA and YSYEKL. V shed 1 base, J shed 4 bases, and the junction held 7 bases outside the gene matches. The CDR3: CASSQGRLATYNEQFF. The CDR3 DNA reads TGCGCCAGCAGCCAAGGTCGACTAGCCACTTACAATGAGCAGTTCTTC.

Remarks on this clone: Given a far larger clone just one base away, this is likely a sequencing read error. The genes are TRBV29-1 and TRBJ1-1; perhaps TRBD1 as D (6 bases). V lost 4 bases and J lost 1, with 10 bases in between. Per germline, CDR1 SQVTM and CDR2 ANQGSEA. CDR3 length: 13 amino acids. In DNA form, the CDR3 reads TGCAGCGTTGTTAGGGACACGAACACTGAAGCTTTCTTT. Translated, it gives CSVVRDTNTEAFF.

This chain uses TRBV28 with TRBJ1-2; no definite D call. The CDR3 extends over 13 amino acids. CDR1 and CDR2 from the germline V gene are MDHEN and SYDVKM. The V end lost 6 bases, the J end lost 1 base, and 9 bases lay between the germline ends. The CDR3 sequence is CASRKAVNYGYTF. CDR3 in DNA: TGTGCCAGCAGAAAGGCAGTTAACTATGGCTACACCTTC.